This is a list of T cell receptor beta chains from one sample in a study of CD8 T cells in Susac syndrome. One entry per CDR3 protein, called by TCRdb with MiXCR from the immunoSEQ multiplex PCR reads. This sample has under 150,000 distinct CDR3 sequences, with about 94% found just once. The specimen was CD8+ T cells from PBMCs. These receptors all come from a human donor in good health. Each CDR3 is given with its conserved first and last residue. The D gene is left open where the match is weak. Rows may omit the clone size; those that give it use once, few, many or a size class.

D gene	clone size	J gene	V gene	CDR3 protein	CDR3 DNA
NA	NA	TRBJ2-3	TRBV12-3/TRBV12-4	CASTSGTSDTDTQYF	TGTGCCAGCACCTCCGGGACGTCAGACACAGATACGCAGTATTTT
TRBD2	NA	TRBJ2-2	TRBV7-9	CASSLGLAGISGELFF	TGTGCCAGCAGCTTGGGACTAGCGGGGATATCGGGGGAGCTGTTTTTT
TRBD2	NA	TRBJ2-7	TRBV3-1	CASSPWTSGLVPYEQYF	TGTGCCAGCAGCCCCTGGACTAGCGGGTTGGTCCCCTACGAGCAGTACTTC
TRBD2	once	TRBJ2-1	TRBV28	CASSFRAGLAGDNEQFF	TGTGCCAGCAGTTTCAGGGCAGGTCTAGCGGGAGACAATGAGCAGTTCTTC
NA	NA	TRBJ2-3	TRBV7-2	CASSGLFGADTQYF	TGTGCCAGCAGCGGACTGTTTGGGGCAGATACGCAGTATTTT
NA	NA	TRBJ2-5	TRBV15	CATSRAPGVAETQYF	TGTGCCACCAGCAGAGCCCCGGGGGTAGCGGAGACCCAGTACTTC
NA	NA	TRBJ2-7	TRBV4-3	CASSYRGQGPYEQYF	TGCGCCAGCAGCTACCGAGGGCAGGGCCCCTACGAGCAGTACTTC
NA	NA	TRBJ1-1	TRBV29-1	CSAQEDSGQAFF	TGCAGCGCCCAGGAGGACTCCGGACAAGCTTTCTTT
TRBD2	NA	TRBJ2-3	TRBV6-2/TRBV6-3	CATGLAGRSDTQYF	TGTGCCACGGGACTAGCGGGAAGATCAGATACGCAGTATTTT
TRBD1	NA	TRBJ2-4	TRBV7-9	CASSGPGQLKNIQYF	TGTGCCAGCAGCGGTCCGGGACAGCTAAAAAACATTCAGTACTTC
NA	NA	TRBJ2-3	TRBV7-2	CASSLYPTTDTQYF	TGTGCCAGCAGCTTATACCCGACCACAGATACGCAGTATTTT
NA	NA	TRBJ2-1	TRBV19	CASSIGWNEQFF	TGTGCCAGTAGTATAGGTTGGAATGAGCAGTTCTTC
NA	NA	TRBJ1-2	TRBV15	CATSIFQDRYGYTF	TGTGCCACCAGTATATTTCAGGACCGGTATGGCTACACCTTC
NA	NA	TRBJ2-7	TRBV27	CASSRGHEQYF	TGTGCCAGCAGCCGCGGCCACGAGCAGTACTTC
TRBD2	NA	TRBJ2-1	TRBV12-3/TRBV12-4	CASSMGLAHNEQFF	TGTGCCAGCAGTATGGGACTAGCCCACAATGAGCAGTTCTTC
TRBD2	NA	TRBJ2-1	TRBV9	CASSVAGGLDEQFF	TGTGCCAGCAGCGTAGCGGGAGGGCTTGATGAGCAGTTCTTC
NA	NA	TRBJ2-2	TRBV29-1	CSVEDQTGELFF	TGCAGCGTTGAAGATCAAACCGGGGAGCTGTTTTTT
NA	NA	TRBJ2-1	TRBV29-1	CSVGGGFNEQFF	TGCAGCGTGGGTGGGGGCTTCAATGAGCAGTTCTTC
NA	NA	TRBJ2-3	TRBV30	CAWSKDWDTQYF	TGTGCCTGGAGTAAGGACTGGGATACGCAGTATTTT
TRBD2	NA	TRBJ2-7	TRBV4-1	CASSQISGREEQYF	TGCGCCAGCAGCCAAATTAGCGGGAGGGAAGAGCAGTACTTC
NA	NA	TRBJ2-3	TRBV7-8	CASSLDPGLRTDTQYF	TGTGCCAGCAGCCTGGATCCGGGACTTCGCACAGATACGCAGTATTTT
NA	NA	TRBJ2-3	TRBV15	CATSSLPGLDQDTQYF	TGTGCCACCAGCAGCCTACCGGGCCTGGATCAAGATACGCAGTATTTT
NA	NA	TRBJ1-3	TRBV9	CASSGTGTGNTIYF	TGTGCCAGCAGCGGTACCGGGACTGGAAACACCATATATTTT
NA	NA	TRBJ2-5	TRBV20-1	CSVHPGTYGETQYF	TGCAGTGTTCACCCGGGAACCTACGGAGAGACCCAGTACTTC
TRBD1	NA	TRBJ1-5	TRBV19	CATAGGSQPQHF	TGTGCCACCGCAGGGGGCAGTCAGCCCCAGCATTTT
TRBD2	NA	TRBJ2-2	TRBV2	CASVGLSGRSTGELFF	TGTGCCAGCGTTGGGTTGAGCGGGAGATCAACCGGGGAGCTGTTTTTT
NA	NA	TRBJ1-2	TRBV29-1	CSGRDSERGYTF	TGCAGCGGCCGGGATTCGGAAAGGGGCTACACCTTC
TRBD2	NA	TRBJ2-3	TRBV20-1	CSASPGLAGGRGTDTQYF	TGCAGTGCTAGTCCCGGACTAGCGGGAGGGCGGGGCACAGATACGCAGTATTTT
NA	NA	TRBJ2-7	TRBV20-1	CSARTGNYEQYF	TGCAGTGCTAGAACAGGGAACTACGAGCAGTACTTC
NA	NA	TRBJ2-7	TRBV24-1	CATSDFHEQYF	TGTGCCACCAGTGATTTCCACGAGCAGTACTTC
NA	once	TRBJ2-3	TRBV5-1	CASSLAEGYSFTDTQYF	TGCGCCAGCAGCTTGGCTGAAGGGTATTCATTCACAGATACGCAGTATTTT
NA	NA	TRBJ1-2	TRBV12-3/TRBV12-4	CASSPIESVTYGYTF	TGTGCCAGCAGTCCCATAGAGTCGGTGACCTATGGCTACACCTTC
TRBD2	NA	TRBJ2-1	TRBV12-3/TRBV12-4	CASSFLAGGHEQFF	TGTGCCAGCAGTTTCTTAGCGGGAGGACATGAGCAGTTCTTC
TRBD2	NA	TRBJ2-1	TRBV12-3/TRBV12-4	CASNPSGIKNEQFF	TGTGCCAGCAATCCTAGCGGGATTAAGAATGAGCAGTTCTTC
NA	NA	TRBJ1-2	TRBV20-1	CSASPPDNYGYTF	TGCAGTGCTAGCCCTCCGGACAACTATGGCTACACCTTC
TRBD1	NA	TRBJ2-7	TRBV13	CASSFGGQGAYEQYF	TGTGCCAGCAGCTTTGGTGGACAGGGGGCGTACGAGCAGTACTTC
NA	NA	TRBJ2-7	TRBV28	CASSLSQHYEQYF	TGTGCCAGCAGTTTATCACAGCACTACGAGCAGTACTTC
NA	NA	TRBJ2-5	TRBV14	CASSQDVRGVETQYF	TGTGCCAGCAGCCAAGATGTACGAGGGGTTGAGACCCAGTACTTC
NA	NA	TRBJ1-1	TRBV15	CATSRDYGGDTEAFF	TGTGCCACCAGCAGAGATTATGGAGGGGACACTGAAGCTTTCTTT
TRBD2	NA	TRBJ2-3	TRBV20-1	CSARTAGLAQVYTDTQYF	TGCAGTGCTAGGACCGCGGGACTAGCCCAAGTATACACAGATACGCAGTATTTT
NA	NA	TRBJ1-5	TRBV15	CATSGRTVNQPQHF	TGTGCCACCAGCGGGCGGACAGTGAATCAGCCCCAGCATTTT
TRBD2	NA	TRBJ2-1	TRBV4-1	CASSQGSTGTSVHNEQFF	TGCGCCAGCAGCCAAGGCTCGACCGGGACTAGCGTCCACAATGAGCAGTTCTTC
NA	NA	TRBJ1-1	TRBV30	CAWSIAGEYTEAFF	TGTGCCTGGTCGATAGCGGGGGAGTACACTGAAGCTTTCTTT
NA	NA	TRBJ2-2	TRBV5-4	CASSQLGELFF	TGTGCCAGCAGCCAACTCGGGGAGCTGTTTTTT
NA	NA	TRBJ1-1	TRBV29-1	CSFSSQILNTEAFF	TGCAGCTTCAGTTCCCAGATTTTGAACACTGAAGCTTTCTTT